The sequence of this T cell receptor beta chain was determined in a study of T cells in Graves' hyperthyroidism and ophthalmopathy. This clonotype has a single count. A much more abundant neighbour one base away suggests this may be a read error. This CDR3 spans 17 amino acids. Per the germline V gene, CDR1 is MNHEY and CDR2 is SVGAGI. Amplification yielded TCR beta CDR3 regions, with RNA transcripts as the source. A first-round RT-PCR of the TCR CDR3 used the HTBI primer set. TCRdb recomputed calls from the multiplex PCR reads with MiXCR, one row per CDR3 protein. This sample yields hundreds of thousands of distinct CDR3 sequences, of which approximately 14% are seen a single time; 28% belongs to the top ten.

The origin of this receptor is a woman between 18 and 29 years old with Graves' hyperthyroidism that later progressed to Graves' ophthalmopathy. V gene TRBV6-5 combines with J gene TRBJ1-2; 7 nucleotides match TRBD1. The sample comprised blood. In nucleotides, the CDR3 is TGTGCCAGCAGTTACTTGACAGGGATCAAGGGAAACTATGGCTGCACCTTC. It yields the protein CASSYLTGIKGNYGCTF.